A selection of T cell receptor beta chains follows, all from one sample in a study of human T cells and chemical hapten exposure. In TCRdb, the RACE reads were re-called with MiXCR into one record per CDR3 protein. The profile shows fewer than 400,000 distinct CDR3 sequences, approximately 6.3% of them singletons. Sequenced here: whole blood, sampled in connection with sensitization to the hapten diphenylcyclopropenone (DPC). The source is a woman between 18 and 30 years old with alopecia areata. Some clones in this sample may be carry-over from other donors' samples. The CDR3 runs from the conserved cysteine through the conserved F or W. The D gene is left open where the match is weak. A row's size may be missing; if present it is once, few, many or a size class.

j_call clone_size v_call d_call cdr3_nt cdr3_aa
TRBJ1-2 many TRBV2 - TGTGCCAGCAGCCCGGACTACTATCGCTTGTCCAGGGGTGGCTACACCTTC CASSPDYYRLSRGGYTF
TRBJ2-3 few TRBV20-1 - TGCAGTGCTAGAGTGGCTGGGCTGGATACGCAGTATTTT CSARVAGLDTQYF
TRBJ2-7 few TRBV27 - TGTGCCAGCAGTTTATTGGGTCCCCACGAGCAGTACTTC CASSLLGPHEQYF
TRBJ1-2 few TRBV6-4 - TGTGCCAGCGGGGACCGCTATGGCTACACCTTC CASGDRYGYTF
TRBJ2-1 - TRBV4-3 TRBD2 TGCGCCAGCAGCCAAGATAGTTGGACTAGCGGGCAGTTCTTC CASSQDSWTSGQFF
TRBJ2-1 - TRBV29-1 - TGCAGCGTTGAAGGGGGGGACGTCGCGTACAATGAGCAGTTCTTC CSVEGGDVAYNEQFF
TRBJ2-1 many TRBV4-3 TRBD2 TGCGCCAGCAGCCATGCCGGACTAGCGGAGGTGGTGAATGAGCAGTTCTTC CASSHAGLAEVVNEQFF
TRBJ2-3 - TRBV12-3/TRBV12-4 - TGTGCCAGCCGCCCCTGGGCGAAAGATACGCAGTATTTT CASRPWAKDTQYF
TRBJ1-1 few TRBV7-2 TRBD1 TGTGCCAGCAGCTTAGTGGGTCCAGGGGGCACTGAAGCTTTCTTT CASSLVGPGGTEAFF
TRBJ2-7 few TRBV6-5 - TGTGCCAGCAGACAAGCGAACGAGCAGTACTTC CASRQANEQYF
TRBJ2-2 many TRBV7-6 TRBD2 TGTGCCAGCAGCTCTCCTCTGGCGGCGGGGGGGCTCACCGGGGAGCTGTTTTTT CASSSPLAAGGLTGELFF
TRBJ2-7 - TRBV5-4 - TGTGCCAGCAGCCAGAGAAGAAGCTCCTACGAGCAGTACTTC CASSQRRSSYEQYF
TRBJ1-2 few TRBV6-1 TRBD1 TGTGCCAGCAGACATAGGGGGCGAGGGGACCCCGATAACTATGGCTACACCTTC CASRHRGRGDPDNYGYTF
TRBJ1-2 many TRBV5-4 - TGTGCCAGCAGCTTGGAAGGGAATGGCTACACCTTC CASSLEGNGYTF
TRBJ1-6 - TRBV3-1 - TGTGCCAGCAGCCAACAGTACGGAGGGTCACCCCTCCACTTT CASSQQYGGSPLHF
TRBJ2-5 many TRBV6-2/TRBV6-3 - TGTGCCAGCAGTTACTCCGCGGGGCGGGAGACCCAGTACTTC CASSYSAGRETQYF
TRBJ2-1 - TRBV7-6 TRBD2 TGTGCCAGCAGCTTACGAAGCGGGGAGCAAACCTACAATGAGCAGTTCTTC CASSLRSGEQTYNEQFF
TRBJ1-1 - TRBV29-1 TRBD1 TGCAGCGTTGAATCACCAGGGGGCGCATGGGGCATCACTGAAGCTTTCTTT CSVESPGGAWGITEAFF
TRBJ1-4 few TRBV4-3 - TGCGCCAGCAGCCAAGAGGGACTGTTGGATGAAAAACTGTTTTTT CASSQEGLLDEKLFF
TRBJ2-3 - TRBV14 TRBD1 TGTGCCAGCAGCCAAGATTGGACCGGGACAGATTATTACGGCACAGATACGCAGTATTTT CASSQDWTGTDYYGTDTQYF
TRBJ2-5 - TRBV6-5 TRBD2 TGTGCCAGCAGGGGGACTAGCGTCCAAGAGACCCAGTACTTC CASRGTSVQETQYF
TRBJ2-6 - TRBV18 - TGTGCCAGCTCACCCCGACAGCCTTTATCTGGGGCCAACGTCCTGACTTTC CASSPRQPLSGANVLTF
TRBJ2-1 few TRBV20-1 - TGCAGTGCTAGACCCTTTTCAGAACAGCAGTTCTTC CSARPFSEQQFF
TRBJ2-7 many TRBV10-3 TRBD2 TGTGCCATCAGTGAGACTAGCGGGGGGTTCGAGCAGTACTTC CAISETSGGFEQYF
TRBJ1-6 - TRBV11-1 TRBD1 TGTGCCAGCAGCACCGGGACAGGGGCGTCCTATAATTCACCCCTCCACTTT CASSTGTGASYNSPLHF
TRBJ2-7 few TRBV5-5 - TGTGCCAGCAGCTTTGACACATACTTCTACGAGCAGTACTTC CASSFDTYFYEQYF
TRBJ2-3 many TRBV5-8 - TGTGCCAGCGAGAGACAGGGCACAGATACGCAGTATTTT CASERQGTDTQYF
TRBJ1-2 few TRBV7-2 - TGTGCCAGCAGCTTACCCTCGCCGGTCCCCTATGGCTACACCTTC CASSLPSPVPYGYTF
TRBJ2-2 few TRBV15 TRBD1 TGTGCCACCAGCTGGGGACAGAAGAACACCGGGGAGCTGTTTTTT CATSWGQKNTGELFF
TRBJ1-6 - TRBV20-1 TRBD1 TGCAGTGCTACACCGTCGACAGGGCGTTCACCCCTCCACTTT CSATPSTGRSPLHF
TRBJ1-5 few TRBV18 - TGTGCCAGCTCACCACCGGGGGGGAGCAATCAGCCCCAGCATTTT CASSPPGGSNQPQHF
TRBJ1-5 - TRBV18 - TGTGCCAGCTCACCAGGACAGATTAGCAATCAGCCCCAGCATTTT CASSPGQISNQPQHF
TRBJ1-1 - TRBV20-1 TRBD1 TGCAGTGCTAGAGCTGCCGGGACAGCGAACACTGAAGCTTTCTTT CSARAAGTANTEAFF
TRBJ1-2 few TRBV7-9 - TGTGCCAGCAGCTTTTCGGACAGTAACTATGGCTACACCTTC CASSFSDSNYGYTF
TRBJ1-2 few TRBV5-1 TRBD1 TGCGCCAGCAGCCCAGACAGGGAACTCTATGGCTACACCTTC CASSPDRELYGYTF
TRBJ2-7 few TRBV6-5 TRBD1 TGTGCCAGCGGAGGACAGGGGGACTCCTACGAGCAGTACTTC CASGGQGDSYEQYF
TRBJ1-1 few TRBV29-1 - TGCGTTACAGGGTTTCTCACTGAAGCTTTCTTT CVTGFLTEAFF
TRBJ2-5 - TRBV7-2 - TGTGCCAGCAGCTTAGCCGGGGGCCATTACCAAGAGACCCAGTACTTC CASSLAGGHYQETQYF
TRBJ2-3 - TRBV14 - TGTGCCAGCAGCAAAGATTACGGGGGGCGTACGCAGTATTTT CASSKDYGGRTQYF
TRBJ1-4 many TRBV7-3 TRBD1 TGTGCCAGCAGCGCGAACGAACAGGGGGCGAGTGAGGAAAAACTGTTTTTT CASSANEQGASEEKLFF
TRBJ1-4 - TRBV6-5 TRBD1 TGTGCCAGCAGTTACACCCCGGGGGGACAGGGTGAAAAACTGTTTTTT CASSYTPGGQGEKLFF
TRBJ1-6 few TRBV6-5 TRBD1 TGTGCCTCCAGGCCAGACAGGGGTGGGTCACCCCTCCACTTT CASRPDRGGSPLHF
TRBJ1-5 many TRBV18 TRBD1 TGTGCCAGCTCACCAAGTGGACAGGGGGAGTCTAGCAATCAGCCCCAGCATTTT CASSPSGQGESSNQPQHF
TRBJ2-6 few TRBV7-3 - TGTGCCAGCAGACTCCTCTCCGGGGGCGGGGCCTCTGGGGCCAACGTCCTGACTTTC CASRLLSGGGASGANVLTF
TRBJ1-5 few TRBV29-1 - TGCAGCGTAAGGGACAACTTAAATCAGCCCCAGCATTTT CSVRDNLNQPQHF
TRBJ1-6 few TRBV7-9 TRBD1 TGTGCCAGCAGCTTAGGGGCAGGGGGAGCTCCTAATTCACCCCTCCACTTT CASSLGAGGAPNSPLHF
TRBJ1-1 many TRBV7-7 - TGTGCTAGCAGCCGCGACACCAACACTGAAGCTTTCTTT CASSRDTNTEAFF
TRBJ2-2 few TRBV10-3 - TGTGCCACCTCAGAAGGCTCCGGGGAGCTGTTTTTT CATSEGSGELFF
TRBJ2-1 many TRBV20-1 - TGCTCAGTACGGGGGACCTACAATGAGCAGTTCTTC CSVRGTYNEQFF